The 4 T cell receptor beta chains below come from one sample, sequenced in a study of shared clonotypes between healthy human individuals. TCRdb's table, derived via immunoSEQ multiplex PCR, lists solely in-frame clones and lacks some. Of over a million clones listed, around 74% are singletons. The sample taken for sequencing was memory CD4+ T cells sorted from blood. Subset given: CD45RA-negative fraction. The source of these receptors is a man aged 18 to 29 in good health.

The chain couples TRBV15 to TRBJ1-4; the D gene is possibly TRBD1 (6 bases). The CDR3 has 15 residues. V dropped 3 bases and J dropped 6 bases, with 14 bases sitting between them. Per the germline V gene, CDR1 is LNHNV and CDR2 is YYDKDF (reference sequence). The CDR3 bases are TGTGCCACCAGCAGGACAGGACGCCCCGATGAAAAACTGTTTTTT. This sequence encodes CATSRTGRPDEKLFF.

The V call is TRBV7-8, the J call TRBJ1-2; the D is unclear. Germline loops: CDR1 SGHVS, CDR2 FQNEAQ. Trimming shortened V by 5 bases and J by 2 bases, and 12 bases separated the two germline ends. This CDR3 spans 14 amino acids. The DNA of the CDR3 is TGTGCCAGCAGCCGGCCCGGACCAAACTATGGCTACACCTTC. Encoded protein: CASSRPGPNYGYTF.

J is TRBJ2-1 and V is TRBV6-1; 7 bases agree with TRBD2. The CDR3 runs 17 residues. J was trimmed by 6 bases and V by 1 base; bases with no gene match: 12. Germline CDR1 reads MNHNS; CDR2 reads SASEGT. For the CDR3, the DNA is TGTGCCAGCAGTGAAGGGATACTAGCGTCAATACGCAATGAGCAGTTCTTC. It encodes CASSEGILASIRNEQFF.

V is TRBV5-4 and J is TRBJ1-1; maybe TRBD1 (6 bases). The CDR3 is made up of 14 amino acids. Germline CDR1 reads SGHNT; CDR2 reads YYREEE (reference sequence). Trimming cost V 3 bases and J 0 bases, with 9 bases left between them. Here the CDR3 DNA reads TGTGCCAGCAGCTGGGGGCAAGTGAACACTGAAGCTTTCTTT. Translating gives CASSWGQVNTEAFF.